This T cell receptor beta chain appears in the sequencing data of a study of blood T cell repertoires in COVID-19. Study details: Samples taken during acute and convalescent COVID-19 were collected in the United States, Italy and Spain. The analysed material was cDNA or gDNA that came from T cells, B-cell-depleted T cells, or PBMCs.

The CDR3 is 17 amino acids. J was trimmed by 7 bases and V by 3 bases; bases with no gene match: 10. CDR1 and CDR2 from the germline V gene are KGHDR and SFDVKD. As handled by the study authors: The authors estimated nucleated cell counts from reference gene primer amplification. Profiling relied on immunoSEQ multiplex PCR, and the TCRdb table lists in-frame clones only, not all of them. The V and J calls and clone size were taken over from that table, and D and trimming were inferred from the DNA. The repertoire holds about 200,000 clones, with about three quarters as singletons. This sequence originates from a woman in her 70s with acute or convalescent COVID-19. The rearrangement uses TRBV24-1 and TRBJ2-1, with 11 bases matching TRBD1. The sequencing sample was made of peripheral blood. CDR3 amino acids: CATSDTLRDRGENEQFF. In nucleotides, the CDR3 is TGTGCCACCAGTGATACCCTCCGGGACAGGGGGGAGAATGAGCAGTTCTTC.